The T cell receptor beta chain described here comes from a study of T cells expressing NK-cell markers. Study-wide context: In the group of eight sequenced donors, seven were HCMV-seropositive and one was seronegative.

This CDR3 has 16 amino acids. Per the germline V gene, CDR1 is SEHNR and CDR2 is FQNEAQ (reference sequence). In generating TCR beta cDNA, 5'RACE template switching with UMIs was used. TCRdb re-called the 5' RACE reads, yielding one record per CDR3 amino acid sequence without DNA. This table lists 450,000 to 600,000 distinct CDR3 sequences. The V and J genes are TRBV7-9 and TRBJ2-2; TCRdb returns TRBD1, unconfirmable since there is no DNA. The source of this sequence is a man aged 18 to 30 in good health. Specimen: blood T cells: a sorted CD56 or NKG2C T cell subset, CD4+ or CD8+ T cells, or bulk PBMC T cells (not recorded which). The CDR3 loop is CASSLVRAKNTGELFF.